The rows below give T cell receptor beta chains drawn from one sample of a study of CD8 T cells in ankylosing spondylitis. TCRdb reprocessed the 5' RACE reads via MiXCR and lists one record per CDR3 protein. The sample records about 100,000 distinct CDR3 sequences, about 7.7% being singletons. Sequencing used blood, either unsorted or a sorted T cell fraction (not recorded which). The receptors come from a male donor with ankylosing spondylitis or in good health (not recorded which). The CDR3 runs from the conserved cysteine through the conserved F or W. Each record gives: J gene, clone size, V gene, D gene, CDR3 DNA, CDR3 protein. The D gene is left open where the match is weak. Rows give clone size only sometimes, using once, few, many, or a class for an expanded clone.

>TRBJ1-2|many|TRBV9|.
TGTGCCAGCAGCCAGACGGCGAGTAACTATGGCTACACCTTC
CASSQTASNYGYTF
>TRBJ2-4|many|TRBV20-1|.
TGCAGTGCTACACCCACTTTAGGAAACATTCAGTACTTC
CSATPTLGNIQYF
>TRBJ2-1|few|TRBV4-3|.
TGCGCCAGCAGCCACGGGACGCAGACCTACAATGAGCAGTTCTTC
CASSHGTQTYNEQFF
>TRBJ2-1|many|TRBV3-1|TRBD2
TGTGCCAGCAGGCATCTAGCGGGAGGGCCCTCCCGCGTTGAGCAGTTCTTC
CASRHLAGGPSRVEQFF
>TRBJ2-7|few|TRBV20-1|TRBD1
TGCAGTGCTAGAGGGACAGGGAACAACGAGCAGTACTTC
CSARGTGNNEQYF
>TRBJ2-3|many|TRBV10-2|TRBD2
TGCGCCAGCAAAGGCGGGAGCGTGACAGATACGCAGTATTTT
CASKGGSVTDTQYF
>TRBJ2-1|many|TRBV20-1|.
TGCAGTGCTAGACTGGCAGGGTTCAATGAGCAGTTCTTC
CSARLAGFNEQFF
>TRBJ1-1|many|TRBV5-1|.
TGCGCCAGCAGCTTACCGACAGGCTCTGAGATTCGGGGCACTGAAGCTTTCTTT
CASSLPTGSEIRGTEAFF
>TRBJ2-7|many|TRBV6-2/TRBV6-3|TRBD2
TGTGCCAGCAGCTTGGGACTAGGAGGCTACGAGCAGTACTTC
CASSLGLGGYEQYF
>TRBJ2-7|many|TRBV5-1|TRBD2
TGCGCCAGCAGCTCCGTTCTAGCGGGTCACTACGAGCAGTACTTC
CASSSVLAGHYEQYF
>TRBJ1-4|many|TRBV7-2|.
TGTGCCAGCAGCTTAGTTTCAGGGGTAAATGAAAAACTGTTTTTT
CASSLVSGVNEKLFF
>TRBJ1-1|many|TRBV29-1|TRBD1
TGCAGCGTTCCGTGGGGGACAGTGAACACTGAAGCTTTCTTT
CSVPWGTVNTEAFF
>TRBJ2-2|many|TRBV14|.
TGTGCCAGCAGCCAGACCGTATGGAACACCGGGGAGCTGTTTTTT
CASSQTVWNTGELFF
>TRBJ2-3|many|TRBV4-2|TRBD2
TGTGCCAGCAGCCAAGTGGCAGCGGGGGCTACAGATACGCAGTATTTT
CASSQVAAGATDTQYF
>TRBJ2-2|many|TRBV5-1|TRBD2
TGCGCCAGCAGCTTGGGGACTAGTCTGACCGGGGAGCTGTTTTTT
CASSLGTSLTGELFF
>TRBJ2-2|many|TRBV20-1|TRBD2
TGCAGTGCTAGAGATCGTGGACTAGCGGGGGACACCGGGGAGCTGTTTTTT
CSARDRGLAGDTGELFF
>TRBJ2-3|many|TRBV20-1|TRBD2
TGCAGTGCTAGAGATCGACTAGCGGGGGCGTATACGCAGTATTTT
CSARDRLAGAYTQYF
>TRBJ2-1|.|TRBV18|TRBD1
TGTGCCAGCTCATCTCTGACTCCGGGACAGGGGAGCCATGAGCAGTTCTTC
CASSSLTPGQGSHEQFF
>TRBJ1-4|few|TRBV4-2|.
TGTGCCAGCAGCCAATCCCCGTTCGGGACTAATGAAAAACTGTTTTTT
CASSQSPFGTNEKLFF
>TRBJ1-6|many|TRBV20-1|TRBD1
TGCAGTGCTAGGGGGGACAGGGGGGGGAATTCACCCCTCCACTTT
CSARGDRGGNSPLHF
>TRBJ2-3|many|TRBV20-1|.
TGCAGTGCTCTGGGGGGATCGGTCACAGATACGCAGTATTTT
CSALGGSVTDTQYF
>TRBJ2-3|many|TRBV11-2|TRBD1
TGTGCCAGCAGCTCCAAACAGGGGGATACGCAGTATTTT
CASSSKQGDTQYF
>TRBJ1-2|many|TRBV12-3/TRBV12-4|.
TGTGCCAGCAGCCTCGGGCGGTTCTATGGCTACACCTTC
CASSLGRFYGYTF
>TRBJ2-1|many|TRBV7-9|.
TGTGCCAGCAGCTTATCGGGCAATGAGCAGTTCTTC
CASSLSGNEQFF
>TRBJ2-7|many|TRBV15|.
TGTGCCACCAGCCCAGGGACCTACGAGCAGTACTTC
CATSPGTYEQYF
>TRBJ2-2|many|TRBV29-1|.
TGCAGCGTCGACAGGACCGGGGAGCTGTTTTTT
CSVDRTGELFF
>TRBJ2-7|many|TRBV5-1|.
TGCGCCAGCAGCTTGGCTCTCGACGAGCAGTACTTC
CASSLALDEQYF
>TRBJ2-7|many|TRBV13|.
TGTGCCAGCAGCTCCAGGGCCGAGCAGTACTTC
CASSSRAEQYF
>TRBJ1-6|many|TRBV6-5|.
TGTGCCAGCAGTTATGAGCAGGGCCCCACATATAATTCACCCCTCCACTTT
CASSYEQGPTYNSPLHF
>TRBJ2-5|many|TRBV3-1|.
TGTGCCAGCAGCCCGGACTCCCAAGAGACCCAGTACTTC
CASSPDSQETQYF
>TRBJ2-5|many|TRBV5-1|.
TGCGCCAGCTCTGCACAAGAGACCCAGTACTTC
CASSAQETQYF
>TRBJ2-7|.|TRBV20-1|TRBD2
TGCAGTGCTAGAGATAGAGTGACTAGCGGGCCCGGGTTCTCCGAGCAGTACTTC
CSARDRVTSGPGFSEQYF
>TRBJ1-4|many|TRBV7-8|.
TGTGCCAGCAGCTTAGCGGCAGTTGAAAAACTGTTTTTT
CASSLAAVEKLFF